This T cell receptor (beta chain) was captured in a study of T cell repertoires in cytomegalovirus infection. Across the study: CMV epitopes in the study were HLA-C-restricted (recently identified) and HLA-B-restricted (well studied).

Trimming removed 7 bases at V and 8 bases at J, with 12 bases between. Germline CDR1 is DFQATT and CDR2 is SNEGSKA (reference sequence). This CDR3 comprises 11 residues. Whole-study results and caveats: Cumulative public TCR beta family frequency identified CMV carriers with the relevant HLA.

Comment on this clonotype: As yet, its antigen is unknown.

From the reads, TCRdb called clonotypes with MiXCR, one entry per CDR3 protein. The sample holds 680,000 or so distinct CDR3 sequences, 30% to 40% seen once. The receptor's source is a human donor in good health (CMV status not recorded). Some clones in this sample may be carry-over from other donors' samples. The chain is built from TRBV20-1 and TRBJ2-1; D may be TRBD2 (5 bases). The sample consisted of cultured PBMCs, taken from culture after CMV antigen stimulation. The CDR3 loop is CSGGLFDEQFF. DNA of the CDR3: TGCAGTGGAGGACTCTTCGATGAGCAGTTCTTC.